Each of the 8 T cell receptor beta chains below was sequenced from the same sample in a study of radiation and T cells in renal cell carcinoma. TCRdb keeps only in-frame clones here, not all; method: immunoSEQ multiplex PCR. The repertoire holds some 140,000 clones, with more than 70% as singletons. Time point specified: baseline pretreatment blood. Treatment described: 15 Gy SBRT to primary tumor, nephrectomy 4 weeks later. Source: blood, taken from a patient whose treatment included radiotherapy and nephrectomy. The source is a woman in her forties or fifties with renal cell carcinoma.

This clone was picked up a small number of times. This rearrangement joins TRBV21-1 to TRBJ1-2. TRBV21-1 counts as a pseudogene. CDR3 length equals 13 residues. The CDR3 nucleotides read TGTGCCAGCAGCAAAGCCGGAGCCTATGGCTACACCTTC. This gives the protein CASSKAGAYGYTF.

V and J are TRBV2 and TRBJ1-2, with D possibly matching TRBD1 (5 bases). The CDR3 runs 13 residues. V was cut by 3 bases and J by 2 bases, with 7 bases left in between. Germline assignment: CDR1 SNHLY and CDR2 FYNNEI. The CDR3 nucleotides are TGTGCCAGCAGTGAGGGGCAGAACTATGGCTACACCTTC. Its translation is CASSEGQNYGYTF.

This clone was seen a few times. The chain combines TRBV15 with TRBJ1-2; 8 bases line up with TRBD1. V lost 1 base to trimming and J lost 5 bases; unmatched junction nucleotides: 9. CDR3 length: 16 residues. CDR1 is LNHNV and CDR2 is YYDKDF in the germline V gene (reference sequence). The CDR3 nucleotides read TGTGCCACCAGCAGAGCAGGGCCAGGGGGCTCGTATGGCTACACCTTC. The encoded protein is CATSRAGPGGSYGYTF.

The rearrangement joins TRBV7-3 to TRBJ2-3; 9 bases are a match to TRBD2. The CDR3 loop spans 20 amino acids. Germline CDR1 reads SGHTA; CDR2 reads FQGTGA. The trim removed 2 bases at V and 1 base at J, leaving 16 bases unmatched. CDR3 protein: CASSLRGYRLAGEGTDTQYF. The CDR3 DNA sequence: TGTGCCAGCAGCTTACGTGGGTACCGCTTAGCGGGGGAAGGCACAGATACGCAGTATTTT.

The chain employs TRBV12-5 and TRBJ2-7, with D unresolved. V shed 8 bases and J shed 5 bases, with 16 bases lying between them. CDR3 size: 13 residues. The V gene's germline CDR1 is LGHNT and CDR2 FRNRAP. In DNA form, the CDR3 reads TGTGCTAGTACCTCGGACCGTGGGGACGAGCAGTACTTC. Translation gives CASTSDRGDEQYF. Full variable domain (remainder filled in from reference TRBV12-5 and TRBJ2-7): DARVTQTPRHKVTEMGQEVTMRCQPILGHNTVFWYRQTMMQGLELLAYFRNRAPLDDSGMPKDRFSAEMPDATLATLKIQPSEPRDSAVYFCASTSDRGDEQYFGPGTRLTVT.

V usage is TRBV30 and J usage is TRBJ2-7, with 7 bases lining up with TRBD1. Germline V gene lookup returns CDR1 GTSNPN and CDR2 SVGIG (reference sequence). The junction had 14 bases not matched to a gene; V was cut back by 3 bases and J by 3 bases. CDR3 length: 16 residues. The CDR3 region has the DNA TGTGCCTGGAGACCAAGCACCGGGACAGCAATCTACGAGCAGTACTTC. Protein product: CAWRPSTGTAIYEQYF.

V is TRBV12-5 and J is TRBJ2-3, with 7 bases aligning to TRBD2. The germline V gene has CDR1 LGHNT and CDR2 FRNRAP. Trimming at V came to 0 bases and at J to 2 bases, leaving 2 bases not matched to a gene. The CDR3 contains 15 residues. CDR3 sequence: CASGLVGGTTDTQYF. CDR3 in DNA: TGTGCTAGTGGTTTGGTCGGGGGGACCACAGATACGCAGTATTTT. Full variable domain (remainder filled in from reference TRBV12-5 and TRBJ2-3): DARVTQTPRHKVTEMGQEVTMRCQPILGHNTVFWYRQTMMQGLELLAYFRNRAPLDDSGMPKDRFSAEMPDATLATLKIQPSEPRDSAVYFCASGLVGGTTDTQYFGPGTRLTVL.

The chain couples TRBV7-8 to TRBJ2-5; D not certain. The germline V and J ends were trimmed by 1 base and 5 bases, with 14 bases remaining between them. The CDR3 extends over 15 amino acids. Germline loops: CDR1 SGHVS, CDR2 FQNEAQ. The CDR3 region has the DNA TGTGCCAGCAGCTTAGGGGTTCTCACCCAGGAGACCCAGTACTTC. The encoded protein is CASSLGVLTQETQYF.